This is a list of T cell receptor beta chains from one sample in a study of human T cells and chemical hapten exposure. TCRdb re-called the RACE reads with MiXCR, one entry per CDR3 protein. The sample has 350,000 or so distinct CDR3 sequences, under 9% seen once. The specimen comprised whole blood, sampled in connection with sensitization to the hapten diphenylcyclopropenone (DPC). The receptors were sampled from a woman aged 18-30 years with alopecia areata. Some clones in this sample may be carry-over from other donors' samples. Both conserved end residues are trimmed from each CDR3.

j_gene | v_gene | CDR3aa
TRBJ1-6 | TRBV28 | AYGDSPLH
TRBJ2-5 | TRBV2 | ASTFGQGGETQY
TRBJ1-2 | TRBV6-5 | ASSRDRASNYGYT
TRBJ1-3 | TRBV29-1 | SAGLGGNTIY
TRBJ1-2 | TRBV5-1 | ASSTETGMLYGYT
TRBJ1-4 | TRBV20-1 | SARADSIGHEEKLF
TRBJ1-2 | TRBV18 | ASSLTPGVNYGYT
TRBJ2-5 | TRBV7-2 | ASSPRWGETQY
TRBJ1-6 | TRBV7-6 | ASSLGGFINSPLH
TRBJ1-1 | TRBV25-1 | ASSPGSQVNTEAF
TRBJ1-6 | TRBV6-6 | ASSHSGTVNSPLH
TRBJ2-7 | TRBV3-1 | ASSQVPVGEQY
TRBJ2-1 | TRBV25-1 | ASSDTKAVNEQF
TRBJ2-1 | TRBV12-3/TRBV12-4 | ASSFRPSYNEQF
TRBJ2-5 | TRBV4-2 | ASSQAGLAGETQY
TRBJ2-2 | TRBV12-5 | ASGSLWGGPGELF
TRBJ1-4 | TRBV6-6 | ASSYPTMGEKLF
TRBJ2-7 | TRBV10-3 | AISDETKQVYEQY
TRBJ2-1 | TRBV6-2/TRBV6-3 | ASSSLRGGISYNEQF
TRBJ2-6 | TRBV6-1 | ASGDTGSGANVLT
TRBJ2-7 | TRBV6-5 | ASSYSSGASYEQY
TRBJ2-3 | TRBV9 | ASSVSGKADTQY
TRBJ2-3 | TRBV4-3 | ASSREAHPPNTDTQY
TRBJ1-1 | TRBV3-1 | ASSPTDREEAF
TRBJ2-7 | TRBV29-1 | SVVYSYEQY
TRBJ2-1 | TRBV12-3/TRBV12-4 | ASRAGTSGYNEQF
TRBJ2-1 | TRBV6-1 | ASSAGLAGTRGSYNEQF
TRBJ1-1 | TRBV9 | ASSDRTGHNTEAF
TRBJ2-1 | TRBV5-1 | ASSFRDTSYNEQF
TRBJ2-3 | TRBV5-4 | ASSLRTDATTDTQY
TRBJ1-2 | TRBV2 | ASTPTGAVVGYT
TRBJ1-5 | TRBV6-6 | ASSSSRGGSNQPQH
TRBJ2-5 | TRBV5-1 | ASQKNTAEETQY
TRBJ1-1 | TRBV15 | ATSTGVMNTEAF
TRBJ1-2 | TRBV5-1 | ASSSQTGKYGYT
TRBJ2-3 | TRBV25-1 | ASMSHKKSSTDTQY
TRBJ2-3 | TRBV6-1 | ASSELGLTDTQY
TRBJ2-3 | TRBV29-1 | SVPPGGSSTDTQY
TRBJ2-3 | TRBV27 | ATRDRGSADTQY
TRBJ2-1 | TRBV28 | ASRLQGTYNEQF
TRBJ2-2 | TRBV12-3/TRBV12-4 | ASTTVAGELF
TRBJ1-6 | TRBV5-1 | ASSLMTDNSPLH
TRBJ2-3 | TRBV10-3 | AISESEGQGGPDTQY
TRBJ2-1 | TRBV19 | ASRPLAGGRLNSYNEQF
TRBJ2-3 | TRBV6-5 | ASSYWAGKSTDTQY
TRBJ1-1 | TRBV6-6 | ASSYDGENTEAF
TRBJ2-3 | TRBV5-1 | ASRERGFSTDTQY
TRBJ1-2 | TRBV12-3/TRBV12-4 | ASSLGVDRGPGYT
TRBJ2-3 | TRBV4-3 | ASSQTGTVGTDTQY
TRBJ2-3 | TRBV20-1 | SASSGTPSSHTQY
TRBJ2-1 | TRBV29-1 | SVEPQDRYNEQF
TRBJ1-6 | TRBV20-1 | SAKYLQGSSPLH
TRBJ1-4 | TRBV28 | ASSTSGTGFEKLF
TRBJ1-2 | TRBV20-1 | SAWAQTNYGYT